What follows is one TCR beta chain and its context. The sample originates from a study of blood T cell repertoires in COVID-19. In the authors' methods: Researchers report that nucleated cell counts were estimated from reference gene primer amplification. TCRdb's copy holds only in-frame clones and misses some; the assay was immunoSEQ multiplex PCR. The DNA gave D and trimming, while V, J and clone size come from that table. The table includes about 170,000 clones, roughly 91% detected once. This CDR3 spans 13 amino acids. The V end was cut by 4 bases, the J end by 7 bases, with 10 bases between. From germline, CDR1 is SGHTA and CDR2 FQGTGA.

The chain combines TRBV7-3 with TRBJ2-2; D is unresolved. This sequence was found in a man in his forties or fifties who had recovered from COVID-19. Sequenced input: peripheral blood. CDR3 loop: CASSSRSLGELFF. CDR3 nucleotides: TGTGCCAGCAGCTCCCGCAGTCTCGGGGAGCTGTTTTTT.